This T cell receptor beta chain came from a study of blood T cell repertoires in COVID-19. Trimming cost V 2 bases and J 3 bases; bases outside gene matches: 3. The CDR3 runs 15 residues. CDR1 and CDR2 from the germline V gene are MNHEY and SVGAGI. Clones were sequenced by immunoSEQ multiplex PCR, and TCRdb holds only the in-frame ones, with some missing. The data hold about 210,000 clones, with approximately 86% observed a single time. The chain couples TRBV6-5 to TRBJ1-2, with 10 positions matching TRBD1. This sequence originates from a middle-aged woman with acute COVID-19. The sequenced sample consisted of PBMCs or T cells enriched from blood (not recorded which). The CDR3 protein is CASSYGQGDDYGYTF. The CDR3 DNA sequence: TGTGCCAGCAGTTACGGACAGGGGGACGACTATGGCTACACCTTC.